Listed below are T cell receptor beta chains from one sample, sequenced in a study of technical replicates of blood from several donors. Produced via immunoSEQ multiplex PCR; TCRdb's table is partial and in-frame only. The repertoire consists of approximately 70,000 clones, with roughly 98% occurring once and the leading ten covering around 0.16%. The sequenced sample consisted of T cells isolated from PBMCs. Every receptor here comes from a human donor in good health. Each CDR3 is given with its conserved first and last residue. A D gene is named only where the DNA matches it firmly. Part of the rows lack a size; the others show once, few, many or a class for expanded clones.

>TRBV5-1|TRBD2|-|TRBJ2-2
CASSSLAGGNTGELFF
TGCGCCAGCAGCTCCTTAGCGGGAGGTAACACCGGGGAGCTGTTTTTT
>TRBV28|-|-|TRBJ1-4
CASSPRGSTNEKLFF
TGTGCCAGCAGTCCAAGGGGTTCAACTAATGAAAAACTGTTTTTT
>TRBV7-6|-|-|TRBJ1-1
CASSRNEGNTEAFF
TGTGCCAGCAGCCGGAATGAGGGAAACACTGAAGCTTTCTTT
>TRBV7-9|TRBD1|-|TRBJ2-7
CASSQPGQIYEQYF
TGTGCCAGCAGTCAACCGGGACAGATCTACGAGCAGTACTTC
>TRBV6-6|TRBD1|-|TRBJ2-2
CASSTPGQGVAGELFF
TGTGCCAGCAGTACCCCGGGACAGGGGGTCGCCGGGGAGCTGTTTTTT
>TRBV4-1|-|-|TRBJ2-3
CASSQEPRIGDTQYF
TGCGCCAGCAGCCAAGAACCGCGAATCGGAGATACGCAGTATTTT
>TRBV4-1|TRBD2|few|TRBJ2-1
CASSQPKLGSGFTDEQFF
TGCGCCAGCAGCCAACCCAAACTGGGTAGCGGGTTTACTGATGAGCAGTTCTTC
>TRBV10-3|TRBD2|-|TRBJ2-7
CASAGDKHEQYF
TGTGCCTCGGCGGGGGATAAGCACGAGCAGTACTTC
>TRBV5-6|-|once|TRBJ2-1
CASSLAGYTYNEQFF
TGTGCCAGCAGCTTGGCAGGTTACACTTACAATGAGCAGTTCTTC
>TRBV27|TRBD2|-|TRBJ2-7
CASSLSPSGGWEQYF
TGTGCCAGCAGTTTATCACCTAGCGGGGGGTGGGAGCAGTACTTC
>TRBV27|TRBD1|once|TRBJ1-2
CASSSPNRTGKSYTF
TGTGCCAGCAGTTCGCCGAACCGGACAGGGAAGAGCTACACCTTC
>TRBV28|TRBD2|-|TRBJ2-7
CASSNEAGVLYEQYF
TGTGCCAGCAGTAACGAAGCGGGAGTTTTATACGAGCAGTACTTC
>TRBV7-6|TRBD1|once|TRBJ2-3
CASSLGDRDTDTQYF
TGTGCCAGCAGCTTAGGGGACAGGGACACAGATACGCAGTATTTT
>TRBV28|-|-|TRBJ2-2
CASRTGTNTGELFF
TGTGCCAGCAGGACCGGGACGAACACCGGGGAGCTGTTTTTT
>TRBV4-1|-|once|TRBJ1-5
CASSHPGSGEGQPQHF
TGCGCCAGCAGCCACCCGGGATCTGGTGAGGGTCAGCCCCAGCATTTT
>TRBV4-1|-|-|TRBJ1-5
CASSQGRTGLGQPQHF
TGCGCCAGCAGCCAAGGCAGAACAGGTCTCGGGCAGCCCCAGCATTTT
>TRBV15|TRBD2|-|TRBJ2-1
CATSRRAASGDEQFF
TGTGCCACCAGCAGACGGGCAGCTAGCGGGGATGAGCAGTTCTTC
>TRBV6-1|TRBD1|-|TRBJ1-5
CASSGGQGRQPQHF
TGTGCCAGCAGTGGAGGACAGGGGCGGCAGCCCCAGCATTTT
>TRBV5-1|-|-|TRBJ1-3
CASSLGPRQGFGNTIYF
TGCGCCAGCAGCTTGGGGCCTCGCCAGGGATTCGGAAACACCATATATTTT
>TRBV28|TRBD1|-|TRBJ1-6
CASRVSPGQGHNSPLHF
TGTGCCAGCAGGGTTTCCCCGGGACAGGGCCATAATTCACCCCTCCACTTT
>TRBV29-1|-|-|TRBJ1-1
CSVNQGGVGTEAFF
TGCAGCGTCAACCAGGGAGGGGTGGGCACTGAAGCTTTCTTT
>TRBV7-8|TRBD2|-|TRBJ2-7
CASSFSSGTSGSYEQYF
TGTGCCAGCAGCTTTAGTAGTGGGACTAGCGGTTCCTACGAGCAGTACTTC
>TRBV7-9|-|-|TRBJ1-1
CASSSISLDTEAFF
TGTGCCAGCAGCTCGATTAGCCTAGACACTGAAGCTTTCTTT
>TRBV7-2|-|-|TRBJ2-1
CASSTGWVNEQFF
TGTGCCAGCAGCACCGGGTGGGTCAATGAGCAGTTCTTC
>TRBV5-1|TRBD1|-|TRBJ1-2
CASSFQGANYGYTF
TGCGCCAGCAGCTTTCAGGGGGCTAACTATGGCTACACCTTC
>TRBV5-6|-|-|TRBJ1-1
CASSLVMNTEAFF
TGTGCCAGCAGCTTGGTTATGAACACTGAAGCTTTCTTT
>TRBV6-4|TRBD2|-|TRBJ2-7
CASSDLRGDYEQYF
TGTGCCAGCAGTGACTTGCGGGGGGACTACGAGCAGTACTTC
>TRBV5-5|TRBD1|-|TRBJ2-7
CASSLEGQGNWAYEQYF
TGTGCCAGCAGCTTGGAGGGACAGGGGAATTGGGCCTACGAGCAGTACTTC
>TRBV11-3|TRBD2|-|TRBJ2-5
CASSLGTSGGQETQYF
TGTGCCAGCAGCCTCGGGACTAGCGGGGGACAAGAGACCCAGTACTTC
>TRBV5-1|-|-|TRBJ2-5
CASSLEGGKETQYF
TGCGCCAGCAGCTTGGAAGGGGGAAAAGAGACCCAGTACTTC
>TRBV5-1|TRBD2|-|TRBJ2-1
CASSSGTSVRFEQFF
TGCGCCAGCAGCTCCGGGACTAGCGTGAGGTTTGAGCAGTTCTTC
>TRBV27|TRBD1|-|TRBJ2-7
CASSPGQTLYEQYF
TGTGCCAGCAGCCCGGGACAGACCTTATACGAGCAGTACTTC
>TRBV7-9|-|-|TRBJ2-2
CASRFGGLTGELFF
TGTGCCAGCAGGTTCGGGGGGCTTACCGGGGAGCTGTTTTTT
>TRBV7-9|TRBD1|-|TRBJ1-1
CASSPTRGLNTEAFF
TGTGCCAGCAGCCCTACCAGGGGGTTGAACACTGAAGCTTTCTTT
>TRBV28|TRBD1|-|TRBJ2-3
CASSGTVLADTQYF
TGTGCCAGCAGTGGGACAGTTCTGGCAGATACGCAGTATTTT
>TRBV6-1|TRBD1|-|TRBJ2-7
CASSEMGGTGYYEQYF
TGTGCCAGCAGTGAAATGGGAGGGACAGGGTACTACGAGCAGTACTTC
>TRBV15|-|-|TRBJ1-2
CATTPRNINYGYTF
TGTGCCACCACCCCGAGGAACATAAACTATGGCTACACCTTC
>TRBV12-2|-|once|TRBJ1-1
CASRSLMRNTEAFF
TGTGCAAGTCGCTCCCTTATGAGGAACACTGAAGCTTTCTTT
>TRBV5-1|-|-|TRBJ2-3
CASTNRLTSTDTQYF
TGCGCCAGCACTAACAGGTTGACTAGCACAGATACGCAGTATTTT
>TRBV5-4|TRBD2|once|TRBJ2-7
CASSLGALLLAASSYEQYF
TGTGCCAGCAGCTTGGGAGCCCTCTTACTAGCGGCTTCCTCCTACGAGCAGTACTTC
>TRBV2|TRBD1|-|TRBJ1-2
CASSGDRDYGYTF
TGTGCCAGCAGCGGAGACAGGGACTATGGCTACACCTTC
>TRBV9|-|-|TRBJ1-2
CASSPTRQPYGYTF
TGTGCCAGCAGCCCTACCCGACAGCCCTATGGCTACACCTTC
>TRBV29-1|-|-|TRBJ1-2
CSVTDTSYGYTF
TGCAGCGTGACGGACACATCCTATGGCTACACCTTC
>TRBV19|-|-|TRBJ2-2
CASSIVRALTKGTGELFF
TGTGCCAGTAGTATAGTAAGGGCCCTTACCAAGGGGACCGGGGAGCTGTTTTTT
>TRBV6-1|TRBD1|once|TRBJ2-7
CASNPGQAPYYEQYF
TGTGCCAGCAACCCGGGACAGGCCCCCTACTACGAGCAGTACTTC
>TRBV5-5|TRBD1|-|TRBJ2-5
CASSLAGAGGEETQYF
TGTGCCAGCAGCTTGGCGGGGGCAGGGGGCGAGGAGACCCAGTACTTC
>TRBV9|-|-|TRBJ1-2
CASSVFERAGYTF
TGTGCCAGCAGCGTATTCGAGAGGGCAGGCTACACCTTC
>TRBV4-1|-|-|TRBJ2-3
CASRFPGGTDTQYF
TGCGCCTCTAGGTTCCCCGGGGGAACAGATACGCAGTATTTT
>TRBV4-2|-|-|TRBJ2-7
CASSQVEAYEQYF
TGTGCCAGCAGCCAAGTAGAGGCCTACGAGCAGTACTTC
>TRBV5-1|TRBD1|-|TRBJ1-6
CASTREGQGTTPLHF
TGCGCCAGCACCAGGGAGGGACAGGGGACTACACCCCTCCACTTT
>TRBV5-1|-|-|TRBJ1-2
CASSLVGGLGYTF
TGCGCCAGCAGCTTGGTCGGGGGGCTTGGCTACACCTTC
>TRBV2|TRBD2|-|TRBJ2-1
CASSEEGRASGSIGSNEQFF
TGTGCCAGCAGTGAAGAAGGGAGGGCTAGCGGGAGTATTGGAAGCAATGAGCAGTTCTTC
>TRBV4-1|-|once|TRBJ1-3
CASSRDSSPAVYF
TGCGCCAGCAGCCGCGACTCCTCTCCAGCCGTTTATTTT
>TRBV6-5|TRBD1|-|TRBJ1-1
CASRSGQGTEAFF
TGTGCCAGCAGATCTGGACAGGGCACTGAAGCTTTCTTT
>TRBV11-3|-|once|TRBJ2-7
CASSNIRDKSNYEQYF
TGTGCCAGCAGTAACATCCGGGACAAGTCTAACTACGAGCAGTACTTC
>TRBV6-1|-|-|TRBJ2-2
CASSELDWTGELFF
TGTGCCAGCAGTGAACTAGATTGGACCGGGGAGCTGTTTTTT
>TRBV18|TRBD1|-|TRBJ2-7
CASSPTGTGSYEQYF
TGTGCCAGCTCACCTACAGGGACAGGCTCCTACGAGCAGTACTTC
>TRBV7-9|-|-|TRBJ2-3
CASSLDGRPDTQYF
TGTGCCAGCAGCTTGGACGGGAGACCGGATACGCAGTATTTT
>TRBV6-1|-|-|TRBJ2-1
CASSERSYNEQFF
TGTGCCAGCAGTGAGAGGAGCTACAATGAGCAGTTCTTC
>TRBV4-2|-|-|TRBJ2-5
CASSQERRETQYF
TGTGCCAGCAGCCAAGAACGCAGAGAGACCCAGTACTTC